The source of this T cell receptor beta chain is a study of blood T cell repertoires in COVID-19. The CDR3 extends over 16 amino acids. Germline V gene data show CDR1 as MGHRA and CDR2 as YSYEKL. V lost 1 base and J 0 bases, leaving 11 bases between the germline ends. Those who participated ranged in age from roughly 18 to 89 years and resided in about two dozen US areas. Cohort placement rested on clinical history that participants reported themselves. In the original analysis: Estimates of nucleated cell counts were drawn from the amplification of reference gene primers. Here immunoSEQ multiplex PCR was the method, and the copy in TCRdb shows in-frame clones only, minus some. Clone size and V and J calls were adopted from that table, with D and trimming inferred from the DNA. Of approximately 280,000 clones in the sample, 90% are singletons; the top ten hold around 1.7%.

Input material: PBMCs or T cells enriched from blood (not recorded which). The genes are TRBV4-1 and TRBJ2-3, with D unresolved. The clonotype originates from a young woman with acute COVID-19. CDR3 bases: TGCGCCAGCAGCCAAGTCCTAGGTTCTAGCACAGATACGCAGTATTTT. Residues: CASSQVLGSSTDTQYF.